This T cell receptor (beta chain) was observed in a study of radiotherapy plus CTLA-4 blockade in lung cancer. Study observations and caveats: Reports state that early shifts in blood T cell clones, with interferon-beta, best predicted response. Tumor-origin TCR clones grew in blood after radiotherapy plus ipilimumab.

Regarding this clone: Its target is not known.

Sequencing was performed with immunoSEQ multiplex PCR; in TCRdb, only in-frame clones are kept and a portion is missing. The sample holds some 66,000 clones; about 80% are singletons and the top ten take less than 4.5%. The V and J ends lost 1 base and 4 bases, in that order; junction bases with no gene match: 4. The CDR3 sequence is 15 residues long. Per germline, CDR1 LNHDA and CDR2 SQIVND (reference sequence). The receptor comes from a human donor with non-small cell lung cancer who had a partial response to radiotherapy plus ipilimumab. Material: peripheral blood, obtained from a patient treated with radiotherapy plus ipilimumab. The J gene is TRBJ2-7, the V gene TRBV19; TRBD1 agrees at 10 bases. The CDR3 bases are TGTGCCAGTAGTATAGGACCGGGACAGGGGTACGAGCAGTACTTC. Protein sequence: CASSIGPGQGYEQYF.